A single sample gave rise to the 7 T cell receptor beta chains below, sequenced in a study of regulatory T cells in long-lasting Graves disease. Time point here: newly diagnosed GD, antithyroid drugs for less than 3 months. The TCR library was made from RNA extracted from PBMCs. Sequencing libraries for TCR beta were prepared with iRepertoire HTBI primers and Arm-PCR of CDR3 regions. TCRdb recomputed calls from the multiplex PCR reads with MiXCR, one row per CDR3 protein. The sample contains about 400,000 distinct CDR3 sequences, around 15% of which appear only once. Sequenced here: peripheral blood mononuclear cells (PBMCs), sampled at new diagnosis, from a patient treated with antithyroid drugs. The origin of the receptors is a female donor with Graves disease.

This clonotype was observed many times. The chain carries TRBV28 and TRBJ1-3; unclear D gene. V was shortened by 1 base and J by 2 bases, with 15 bases between the two germline ends. The germline gives CDR1 MDHEN, CDR2 SYDVKM. The length of the CDR3 is 17 residues. CDR3 DNA sequence: TGTGCCAGCAGTTTATCGCCAGTTGGACTAACTGGAAACACCATATATTTT. Encoded protein: CASSLSPVGLTGNTIYF. Complete variable domain (other parts from reference TRBV28 and TRBJ1-3): DVKVTQSSRYLVKRTGEKVFLECVQDMDHENMFWYRQDPGLGLRLIYFSYDVKMKEKGDIPEGYSVSREKKERFSLILESASTNQTSMYLCASSLSPVGLTGNTIYFGEGSWLTVV.

About this clonotype: This may stem from a read error, because a much larger clone lies one nucleotide away. The chain has TRBV4-1 and TRBJ2-5, with 13 bases fitting TRBD2. The DNA end favors TRBJ2-1, so the J call may be wrong. CDR3 length: 16 amino acids. Germline V gives CDR1 MGHRA, CDR2 YSYEKL. Here the CDR3 DNA reads TGCGCCAGCAGCCCCGCCGGACTAGCGGGAGTAAATGGGCAGTTCTTC. This translates into CASSPAGLAGVNGQFF.

This clonotype has at least ten counts. The chain employs TRBV28 and TRBJ2-5; D is possibly TRBD1 or TRBD2 (5 bases each). CDR1 and CDR2 from the germline V gene are MDHEN and SYDVKM. V lost 0 bases and J 9 bases, leaving 5 bases between the germline ends. The CDR3 covers 11 residues. The CDR3 DNA sequence: TGTGCCAGCAGTTTATGGGGGGCCCAGTACTTC. Amino acid sequence: CASSLWGAQYF.

This clonotype was counted at least ten times. The chain couples TRBV28 to TRBJ1-2; TRBD1 agrees at 7 bases. V dropped 6 bases and J dropped 5; count of bases not matched to a gene: 21. The CDR3 covers 18 residues. Germline V gene data show CDR1 as MDHEN and CDR2 as SYDVKM. CDR3 protein: CASSPPLQGFLVEYGYTF. DNA of the CDR3: TGTGCCAGCAGCCCTCCTTTACAGGGGTTTTTGGTCGAATATGGCTACACCTTC.

This clonotype was picked up a small number of times. The chain uses TRBV5-1 and TRBJ2-3; D might be TRBD2 (6 bases). Trimming removed 5 bases at V and 3 bases at J, with 16 bases between. Germline V gene lookup returns CDR1 SGHRS and CDR2 YFSETQ. CDR3 length equals 15 residues. CDR3: CASSQPFRGTDTQYF. CDR3 sequence (DNA): TGCGCCAGCAGTCAGCCTTTTCGGGGGACAGATACGCAGTATTTT.

This clonotype was observed a few times. V usage is TRBV5-1 and J usage is TRBJ2-7, with 10 nucleotides matching TRBD1. V was clipped by 0 bases and J by 5 bases; unmatched bases: 2. Germline V gene lookup returns CDR1 SGHRS and CDR2 YFSETQ. The CDR3 has 14 residues. As DNA, the CDR3 is TGCGCCAGCAGCTTGGGGGACAGGGGACACGAGCAGTACTTC. Protein: CASSLGDRGHEQYF.

This clonotype was seen many times. The CDR3 sequence: CSVEHTRVRGYTF. DNA for the CDR3: TGCAGCGTTGAACACACCCGCGTGAGGGGCTACACCTTC. The V call is TRBV29-1, the J call TRBJ1-2; D gene ambiguous. From germline, CDR1 is SQVTM and CDR2 ANQGSEA. The CDR3 is made up of 13 amino acids. V gave up 2 bases and J gave up 8 bases, with 15 bases separating them.